These 11 T cell receptor beta chains were sequenced from one sample in a study of blood T cell repertoires in COVID-19. Clones were read by immunoSEQ multiplex PCR, and TCRdb kept only the in-frame ones, dropping some. The data show over 250,000 clones, 85% to 90% seen once. Sequenced material: peripheral blood. These TCRs come from a human donor in a cohort sampled during active COVID-19.

The V call is TRBV5-1, the J call TRBJ2-3, with 12 nucleotides matching TRBD1. CDR1 and CDR2 from the germline V gene are SGHRS and YFSETQ. This CDR3 is 17 amino acids long. V lost 4 bases, J lost 3 bases, and 9 bases stayed unmatched. The CDR3 DNA follows: TGCGCCAGCAGCAAGGGACAGGGGGCGCGAAGGACAGATACGCAGTATTTT. Amino acid sequence: CASSKGQGARRTDTQYF.

The CDR3 region is CASSSPRTEADNEQFF. The CDR3 DNA follows: TGTGCCAGCAGCTCCCCGCGGACTGAGGCTGACAATGAGCAGTTCTTC. This sequence joins TRBV9 and TRBJ2-1; tentative D call: TRBD2 (5 bases). This CDR3 has 16 amino acids. Trimming removed 4 bases from V and 5 bases from J, with 19 bases in between. Germline-derived CDR1 and CDR2 are SGDLS and YYNGEE.

This chain connects TRBV18 to TRBJ2-5, with TRBD2 identical over 12 bases. Germline CDR1 is KGHSH and CDR2 is LQKENI. Trimming cost V 3 bases and J 7 bases; bases outside gene matches: 6. There are 15 residues in the CDR3. The CDR3 sequence: CASSPTSGRGGTQYF. CDR3 nucleotide sequence: TGTGCCAGCTCACCGACTAGCGGGAGAGGGGGGACCCAGTACTTC.

V and J are TRBV7-2 and TRBJ2-3; tentative D call: TRBD2 (7 bases). Trimming left V 1 base short and J 5 bases short, with 16 bases between. There are 16 residues in the CDR3. Germline V lookup: CDR1 SGHTA, CDR2 FQGNSA. CDR3 loop: CASSLEGGGGRDTQYF. The CDR3 region has the DNA TGTGCCAGCAGCTTAGAGGGGGGAGGGGGAAGAGATACGCAGTATTTT.

The chain links TRBV5-6 to TRBJ2-2; D possibly corresponds to TRBD1 (5 bases). This CDR3 contains 13 residues. The ends were cut back, 4 bases at V and 6 bases at J, with 10 bases in the middle. Germline assignment: CDR1 SGHDT and CDR2 YYEEEE. The CDR3, as DNA: TGTGCCAGCAGCAGGCAAGGGGCCGGGGAGCTGTTTTTT. It codes for CASSRQGAGELFF.

This rearrangement joins TRBV7-3 to TRBJ2-7, with D possibly TRBD2 on 6 matching bases. V lost 0 bases, J lost 3 bases, and 6 bases lay in between. The CDR3 is made up of 13 amino acids. The germline gives CDR1 SGHTA, CDR2 FQGTGA. The CDR3 DNA is TGTGCCAGCAGCTTAACTAGCGGCTACGAGCAGTACTTC. Its translation is CASSLTSGYEQYF.

The chain employs TRBV7-2 and TRBJ1-5; possibly TRBD1 for D (5 bases). CDR1 and CDR2 from the germline V gene are SGHTA and FQGNSA. This CDR3 region has 13 residues. The ends were cut back, 1 base at V and 6 bases at J, with 7 bases in the middle. The CDR3 DNA reads as TGTGCCAGCAGCTTAGATCAGGGTCAGCCCCAGCATTTT. Translated: CASSLDQGQPQHF.

This clone was counted a single time. The chain uses TRBV6-2 or TRBV6-3 and TRBJ2-1; 13 bases are shared with TRBD2. Germline V lookup: CDR1 MNHEY, CDR2 SVGEGT. The trim removed 6 bases at V and 9 bases at J, leaving 11 bases unmatched. This CDR3 comprises 16 residues. CDR3 in amino acids: CASSPVGTSGTGEQFF. DNA of the CDR3: TGTGCCAGCAGCCCGGTTGGGACTAGCGGGACTGGTGAGCAGTTCTTC.

This chain's CDR3 is CASSLPTGGYDEQYF. The CDR3 DNA is TGCGCCAGCAGCTTACCGACAGGGGGTTATGACGAGCAGTACTTC. The V and J genes are TRBV5-1 and TRBJ2-7; 9 nucleotides match TRBD1. Germline CDR1 and CDR2: SGHRS and YFSETQ. With 2 bases clipped from V and 5 bases from J, the junction kept 8 bases outside the gene matches. The CDR3 totals 15 residues.

This clone came up once. The V call is TRBV6-1, the J call TRBJ2-5; D might be TRBD2 (5 bases). Germline V CDR1 and CDR2: MNHNS, SASEGT. V dropped 7 bases and J dropped 5 bases, with 11 bases sitting between them. The CDR3 spans 12 residues. As DNA, the CDR3 is TGTGCCAGCACCGGGGTGAGGGAGACCCAGTACTTC. Translating gives CASTGVRETQYF.

This clone was picked up a small number of times. The chain employs TRBV28 and TRBJ2-1; 7 nucleotides line up with TRBD2. Germline CDR1 is MDHEN and CDR2 is SYDVKM. The V gene end was trimmed by 3 bases and the J gene end by 4 bases; junction bases not matched to a gene: 3. This CDR3 is built from 14 residues. CDR3 amino acids: CASSLPSGYNEQFF. In nucleotides, the CDR3 is TGTGCCAGCAGTTTGCCTAGCGGATACAATGAGCAGTTCTTC.